The clone carrying this TCR beta chain was seen a handful of times. The antigen is unknown. Recently diagnosed hyperthyroidism of less than 2 months' duration affected patients aged 18 to 65. Uncontrolled infection, other autoimmune disease, pregnancy or lactation led to exclusion. Isolation of PBMCs was performed on 8.5 to 10 ml fresh peripheral blood. Amplification of TCR beta CDR3 regions was performed using RNA transcripts as template. Researchers ran a first-round RT-PCR on the TCR CDR3 using the HTBI primer set. TCRdb recomputed calls from the multiplex PCR reads with MiXCR, one row per CDR3 protein. The sample holds hundreds of thousands of distinct CDR3 sequences, over 15% seen once. This record belongs to a study of T cells in Graves' hyperthyroidism and ophthalmopathy. Whole-study findings and limits: Blood samples included most of the expanded thyroid clonotypes exceeding 0.001.

The CDR3 runs 16 residues. CDR1 and CDR2 from the germline V gene are LNHDA and SQIVND (reference sequence). Deletions cut 4 bases from V and 0 bases from J, with 14 bases between. The source material was blood. This clonotype originated in a woman in her late teens or twenties with Graves' hyperthyroidism. The chain combines TRBV19 with TRBJ2-3; unclear D gene. CDR3 bases: TGTGCCAGTAGTACTCTTTTCGACTCTAGCACAGATACGCAGTATTTT. This encodes CASSTLFDSSTDTQYF. The whole variable domain, remainder taken from reference TRBV19 and TRBJ2-3, is DGGITQSPKYLFRKEGQNVTLSCEQNLNHDAMYWYRQDPGQGLRLIYYSQIVNDFQKGDIAEGYSVSREKKESFPLTVTSAQKNPTAFYLCASSTLFDSSTDTQYFGPGTRLTVL.